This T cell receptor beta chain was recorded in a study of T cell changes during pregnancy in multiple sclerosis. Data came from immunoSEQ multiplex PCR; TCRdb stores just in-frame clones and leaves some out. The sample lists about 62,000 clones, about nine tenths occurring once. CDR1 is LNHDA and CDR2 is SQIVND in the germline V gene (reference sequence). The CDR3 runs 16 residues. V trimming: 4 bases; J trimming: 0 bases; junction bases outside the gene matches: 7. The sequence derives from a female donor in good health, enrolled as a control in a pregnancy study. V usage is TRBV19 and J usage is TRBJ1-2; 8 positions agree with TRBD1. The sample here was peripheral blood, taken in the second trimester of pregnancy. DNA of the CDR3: TGTGCCAGTAGTACGGGGGACAGGTCGTCTAACTATGGCTACACCTTC. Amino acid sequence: CASSTGDRSSNYGYTF.